This T cell receptor (beta chain) was retrieved from a study of blood T cell repertoires in COVID-19. Across the whole study: The cDNA or gDNA used as material had been derived from T cells, B-cell-depleted T cells, or PBMCs.

Sequencing used immunoSEQ multiplex PCR; TCRdb keeps in-frame clones, though not all of them. The sample carries tens of thousands of clones, 70% to 75% recorded once. V dropped 4 bases and J dropped 0; count of bases not matched to a gene: 5. Germline V gene data show CDR1 as MGHRA and CDR2 as YSYEKL. CDR3 size: 15 residues. J is TRBJ2-7 and V is TRBV4-1; TRBD1 agrees at 8 bases. The sample consisted of peripheral blood. The clonotype was recovered from a man aged 50 to 60 with active or convalescent COVID-19. The CDR3 DNA is TGCGCCAGCAGCCCCGGACAGGGTCCCTCCTACGAGCAGTACTTC. Its protein product is CASSPGQGPSYEQYF.